This is a list of T cell receptor beta chains from one sample in a study of identical twins. TCRdb re-analysed the 5' RACE reads in MiXCR, keeping a single row per CDR3 protein. The profile covers 450,000 to 650,000 distinct CDR3 sequences, with over 12% appearing a single time and around 0.4% taken by the ten largest. This sample also appeared in a second study, on yellow fever vaccine responses in identical twins.

What was sequenced was CD4+ T cells sorted from blood. The receptors originated from a woman younger than 35 in good health. The CDR3 runs from the conserved cysteine through the conserved F or W. A D gene is named only where the DNA matches it firmly. Clone size appears in some rows only: once, few, many, or a class for an expanded clone.

CASSLGGTSSNNEQFF,TGCGCCAGCAGCTTGGGTGGGACTAGCTCGAACAATGAGCAGTTCTTC,TRBD2,TRBV5-1,TRBJ2-1,few
CASSGKGQNTRYF,TGTGCCAGCAGTGGAAAGGGACAGAACACGCGGTATTTT,TRBD1,TRBV28,TRBJ2-3,once
CSARTGLGGLYEQYF,TGCAGTGCTAGAACAGGACTAGGGGGACTCTACGAGCAGTACTTC,.,TRBV20-1,TRBJ2-7,few
CAIKPGTGELFF,TGTGCCATCAAACCGGGCACCGGGGAGCTGTTTTTT,.,TRBV10-3,TRBJ2-2,few
CASSSTQFYEQYF,TGCGCCAGCAGCTCCACCCAATTCTACGAGCAGTACTTC,.,TRBV5-1,TRBJ2-7,.
CASSLAGPQETQYF,TGTGCCAGCAGTCTAGCGGGACCCCAAGAGACCCAGTACTTC,TRBD2,TRBV12-3/TRBV12-4,TRBJ2-5,many
CASSSLMWDRNYGYTF,TGTGCCAGCAGCTCGCTGATGTGGGATAGAAACTATGGCTACACCTTC,.,TRBV7-8,TRBJ1-2,few
CASSQDPGLVLEQFF,TGCGCCAGCAGCCAAGATCCGGGACTAGTTCTTGAGCAGTTCTTC,TRBD2,TRBV4-1,TRBJ2-1,.
CASSQTSLYEQYF,TGTGCCAGCAGCCAGACTAGTTTATACGAGCAGTACTTC,.,TRBV11-2,TRBJ2-7,few
CASASGVSTDTQYF,TGTGCCAGCGCTAGCGGGGTTAGCACAGATACGCAGTATTTT,TRBD2,TRBV28,TRBJ2-3,few
CASSSQGLQGGELFF,TGTGCCAGCAGTTCCCAGGGACTCCAAGGCGGGGAGCTGTTTTTT,.,TRBV12-3/TRBV12-4,TRBJ2-2,.
CSARDDRLSNYGYTF,TGCAGTGCTAGAGATGACAGGCTATCTAACTATGGCTACACCTTC,.,TRBV20-1,TRBJ1-2,.
CAISVSGPSNADTQYF,TGTGCCATCAGTGTATCCGGTCCGAGCAATGCAGATACGCAGTATTTT,.,TRBV10-3,TRBJ2-3,few
CATRSGIAKNIQYF,TGTGCCACCAGATCTGGAATAGCCAAAAACATTCAGTACTTC,.,TRBV15,TRBJ2-4,.